A selection of T cell receptor beta chains follows, all from one sample in a study of cytomegalovirus exposure and HLA in healthy donors. Only in-frame clones appear in the TCRdb table, and some are missing; sequencing was by immunoSEQ multiplex PCR. This sample's clone table lists 95,000 to 150,000 clones. The sequencing input was PBMCs. These receptors were obtained from a young man in good health and CMV-seronegative. The CDR3 runs from the conserved cysteine through the conserved F or W. Each record gives: V gene, J gene, D gene, CDR3 DNA, CDR3 protein. The D gene is left open where the match is weak.

V gene: TRBV5-1
J gene: TRBJ2-3
D gene: .
CDR3 DNA: TGCGCCAGCAGCTTTTCCTCCACCGGGACAGATACGCAGTATTTT
CDR3 protein: CASSFSSTGTDTQYF

V gene: TRBV28
J gene: TRBJ2-7
D gene: TRBD1
CDR3 DNA: TGTGCCAGCAGTTTATGGAGGACAGGGACCTACGAGCAGTACTTC
CDR3 protein: CASSLWRTGTYEQYF

V gene: TRBV6-1
J gene: TRBJ2-7
D gene: TRBD2
CDR3 DNA: TGTGCCAGCAGCCTAATAGCGGGAAGCTCCTACGAGCAGTACTTC
CDR3 protein: CASSLIAGSSYEQYF

V gene: TRBV4-3
J gene: TRBJ2-1
D gene: .
CDR3 DNA: TGCGCCAGCAGCCAAGATAGGAGACAGGCGAACTTCTACAATGAGCAGTTCTTC
CDR3 protein: CASSQDRRQANFYNEQFF

V gene: TRBV10-3
J gene: TRBJ2-2
D gene: TRBD1
CDR3 DNA: TGTGCCATCAGTGAGACTACAGGGGGCGCGAACACCGGGGAGCTGTTTTTT
CDR3 protein: CAISETTGGANTGELFF

V gene: TRBV15
J gene: TRBJ1-2
D gene: TRBD1
CDR3 DNA: TGTGCCACCAGCAGAGATTACGGGACAGGGGACAACTATGGCTACACCTTC
CDR3 protein: CATSRDYGTGDNYGYTF

V gene: TRBV28
J gene: TRBJ2-7
D gene: .
CDR3 DNA: TGTGCCAGCAGCTTCCGGGGTAGTCCCTACGAGCAGTACTTC
CDR3 protein: CASSFRGSPYEQYF

V gene: TRBV30
J gene: TRBJ2-3
D gene: .
CDR3 DNA: TGTGCCTGGGGGACCGGGACACCACAAACTGAGGTCCCAGATACGCAGTATTTT
CDR3 protein: CAWGTGTPQTEVPDTQYF

V gene: TRBV29-1
J gene: TRBJ2-1
D gene: .
CDR3 DNA: TGCAGCGTTGACCCCCACCCCAGCCCGAAAGGGGGTGAGCAGTTCTTC
CDR3 protein: CSVDPHPSPKGGEQFF

V gene: TRBV6-1
J gene: TRBJ2-1
D gene: .
CDR3 DNA: TGTGCCAGCAGAGTGGACGGGGGATCCTACAATGAGCAGTTCTTC
CDR3 protein: CASRVDGGSYNEQFF

V gene: TRBV18
J gene: TRBJ2-1
D gene: TRBD1
CDR3 DNA: TGTGCCAGCTCACCGGTTTTAGGACAGGAATACAATGAGCAGTTCTTC
CDR3 protein: CASSPVLGQEYNEQFF

V gene: TRBV30
J gene: TRBJ2-7
D gene: TRBD2
CDR3 DNA: TGTGCCTGGAGTGGGACTAGTCGTCACTACGAGCAGTACTTC
CDR3 protein: CAWSGTSRHYEQYF

V gene: TRBV5-6
J gene: TRBJ1-2
D gene: TRBD1
CDR3 DNA: TGTGCCAGCAGCTTGGGGGGGACAGGGGATGGCTACACCTTC
CDR3 protein: CASSLGGTGDGYTF

V gene: TRBV7-2
J gene: TRBJ1-2
D gene: .
CDR3 DNA: TGTGCCAGCACCCCGCGGCTTTCTAACTATGGCTACACCTTC
CDR3 protein: CASTPRLSNYGYTF

V gene: TRBV5-1
J gene: TRBJ2-5
D gene: TRBD1
CDR3 DNA: TGCGCCAGCTCGTGGACAGGGGAATGGGAGACCCAGTACTTC
CDR3 protein: CASSWTGEWETQYF

V gene: TRBV6-1
J gene: TRBJ1-5
D gene: .
CDR3 DNA: TGTGCGTCCGGGGAATATAGCAATCAGCCCCAGCATTTT
CDR3 protein: CASGEYSNQPQHF

V gene: TRBV5-1
J gene: TRBJ2-1
D gene: TRBD1
CDR3 DNA: TGCGCCAGCAGCTGGGACAGTTACAATGAGCAGTTCTTC
CDR3 protein: CASSWDSYNEQFF

V gene: TRBV11-2
J gene: TRBJ2-1
D gene: .
CDR3 DNA: TGTGCCAGCGACACCGCAGGGGAGATGCCCCATGAGCAGTTCTTC
CDR3 protein: CASDTAGEMPHEQFF

V gene: TRBV27
J gene: TRBJ2-3
D gene: TRBD2
CDR3 DNA: TGTGCCAGTGGTACCGGGACTAGAAGCACAGATACGCAGTATTTT
CDR3 protein: CASGTGTRSTDTQYF

V gene: TRBV28
J gene: TRBJ1-4
D gene: .
CDR3 DNA: TGTGCCAGCAGACCTGACGGGAGACGTAATGAAAAACTGTTTTTT
CDR3 protein: CASRPDGRRNEKLFF

V gene: TRBV5-1
J gene: TRBJ2-1
D gene: .
CDR3 DNA: TGCGCCAGCGCCGCAGGGCAGTGGAATGAGCAGTTCTTC
CDR3 protein: CASAAGQWNEQFF

V gene: TRBV7-6
J gene: TRBJ2-7
D gene: TRBD1
CDR3 DNA: TGTGCCAGCAGCCCCGGGACAGGGGCCTACGAGCAGTACTTC
CDR3 protein: CASSPGTGAYEQYF

V gene: TRBV9
J gene: TRBJ2-1
D gene: TRBD2
CDR3 DNA: TGTGCCAGCAGCGTATTCGGACTAGCGTACAATGAGCAGTTCTTC
CDR3 protein: CASSVFGLAYNEQFF

V gene: TRBV29-1
J gene: TRBJ2-7
D gene: TRBD1
CDR3 DNA: TGCAGCGTTGATTTTGACAGGGGTTACGAGCAGTACTTC
CDR3 protein: CSVDFDRGYEQYF

V gene: TRBV28
J gene: TRBJ2-2
D gene: .
CDR3 DNA: TGCGCCAGCAGCAACGGAAGGACATTTTACACCGGGGAGCTGTTTTTT
CDR3 protein: CASSNGRTFYTGELFF

V gene: TRBV30
J gene: TRBJ2-7
D gene: TRBD1
CDR3 DNA: TGTGCCTGGAGTGTAAGAGGGACAGGAGATATATACGAGCAGTACTTC
CDR3 protein: CAWSVRGTGDIYEQYF

V gene: TRBV9
J gene: TRBJ1-3
D gene: .
CDR3 DNA: TGTGCCAGCAGCCCCCTGCAGGACTCTGGAAACACCATATATTTT
CDR3 protein: CASSPLQDSGNTIYF

V gene: TRBV5-1
J gene: TRBJ2-1
D gene: .
CDR3 DNA: TGCGCCAGCGTGGGGCGGGATCCCTACAATGAGCAGTTCTTC
CDR3 protein: CASVGRDPYNEQFF

V gene: TRBV7-7
J gene: TRBJ2-5
D gene: TRBD2
CDR3 DNA: TGTGCCAGCAGCTTAAGGGCTAGCGGCCAAGAGACCCAGTACTTC
CDR3 protein: CASSLRASGQETQYF

V gene: TRBV27
J gene: TRBJ2-3
D gene: .
CDR3 DNA: TGTGCCAGCAGTCTTGGGCAGGGTGCAGATACGCAGTATTTT
CDR3 protein: CASSLGQGADTQYF

V gene: TRBV7-2
J gene: TRBJ1-1
D gene: .
CDR3 DNA: TGTGCCAGCAGCTCAGACAGACTGAACACTGAAGCTTTCTTT
CDR3 protein: CASSSDRLNTEAFF

V gene: TRBV7-9
J gene: TRBJ2-7
D gene: .
CDR3 DNA: TGTGCCAGCAGCTCTAGCGTAACCTACGAGCAGTACTTC
CDR3 protein: CASSSSVTYEQYF

V gene: TRBV7-3
J gene: TRBJ2-3
D gene: .
CDR3 DNA: TGTGCCAGCAGCTTGTCTGGACAGAATACGCAGTATTTT
CDR3 protein: CASSLSGQNTQYF

V gene: TRBV6-1
J gene: TRBJ2-3
D gene: .
CDR3 DNA: TGTGCCAGCATGGGGCACACAGATACGCAGTATTTT
CDR3 protein: CASMGHTDTQYF

V gene: TRBV6-5
J gene: TRBJ1-1
D gene: .
CDR3 DNA: TGTGCCAGCAGACAGGGGAACACTGAAGCTTTCTTT
CDR3 protein: CASRQGNTEAFF

V gene: TRBV4-2
J gene: TRBJ2-7
D gene: TRBD2
CDR3 DNA: TGTGCCAGCAGCCAAGTAGCACTAGCGGGAGACGAGCAGTACTTC
CDR3 protein: CASSQVALAGDEQYF

V gene: TRBV6-6
J gene: TRBJ2-1
D gene: TRBD2
CDR3 DNA: TGTGCCAGCAGTTCCCGCCGGGGCGGGAGTGGGGGTGAGCAGTTCTTC
CDR3 protein: CASSSRRGGSGGEQFF

V gene: TRBV30
J gene: TRBJ1-2
D gene: TRBD1
CDR3 DNA: TGTGCCTGGGACAGGGGTCGGAGCTACACCTTC
CDR3 protein: CAWDRGRSYTF

V gene: TRBV7-9
J gene: TRBJ1-3
D gene: .
CDR3 DNA: TGTGCCAGCAGCTTAAACAACGGAAACACCATATATTTT
CDR3 protein: CASSLNNGNTIYF

V gene: TRBV30
J gene: TRBJ1-1
D gene: .
CDR3 DNA: TGTGCCTGGATGAGGAGCGGCACTGAAGCTTTCTTT
CDR3 protein: CAWMRSGTEAFF

V gene: TRBV27
J gene: TRBJ2-1
D gene: TRBD2
CDR3 DNA: TGTGCCAGCAGTTTGCGACTAGCGGGGGCTGACAATGAGCAGTTCTTC
CDR3 protein: CASSLRLAGADNEQFF

V gene: TRBV7-3
J gene: TRBJ1-1
D gene: .
CDR3 DNA: TGTGCCAGCAGCGAAGGGGTGGGAAGGGAAGAAGCTTTCTTT
CDR3 protein: CASSEGVGREEAFF

V gene: TRBV6-1
J gene: TRBJ2-3
D gene: TRBD2
CDR3 DNA: TGTGCCAGCAGTGAGACTAGCGGGATAACAGATACGCAGTATTTT
CDR3 protein: CASSETSGITDTQYF

V gene: TRBV4-1
J gene: TRBJ2-1
D gene: .
CDR3 DNA: TGCGCCAGCAGCCAACCAAAGGGGTTCAAGGATGGGAATGAGCAGTTCTTC
CDR3 protein: CASSQPKGFKDGNEQFF

V gene: TRBV28
J gene: TRBJ1-2
D gene: .
CDR3 DNA: TGTGCCAGCACTTTGGCGTGGGAGTTATATGGCTACACCTTC
CDR3 protein: CASTLAWELYGYTF

V gene: TRBV6-6
J gene: TRBJ2-5
D gene: .
CDR3 DNA: TGTGCCAGCAGTTATATGGCTCTCCAGTACCAAGAGACCCAGTACTTC
CDR3 protein: CASSYMALQYQETQYF

V gene: TRBV7-3
J gene: TRBJ2-3
D gene: .
CDR3 DNA: TGTGCCAGCAGCTCCATCGGGACTCGGGAAGGCCCAGATACGCAGTATTTT
CDR3 protein: CASSSIGTREGPDTQYF